The 32 T cell receptor beta chains below all came from one sample that was sequenced in a study of lymphopenia after photon versus proton radiotherapy. The method was immunoSEQ multiplex PCR; TCRdb's version includes in-frame clones alone and lacks a portion of them. The sample has more than 20,000 clones; 75% to 90% are singletons. The sample here was peripheral blood, taken from a patient treated with photon-based radiotherapy. All receptors come from a man aged 25 to 40 with gastric cancer.

The chain has TRBV20-1 and TRBJ2-3, with D uncertain. Trimming shortened V by 3 bases and J by 6 bases, and 4 bases separated the two germline ends. The CDR3 length is 10 residues. CDR1 and CDR2 (germline): DFQATT, SNEGSKA (reference sequence). The CDR3 nucleotides read TGCAGTGCTAGTGTGGATACGCAGTATTTT. This translates into CSASVDTQYF.

This chain joins TRBV10-2 and TRBJ1-4; TRBD1 might be the D (6 bases). The V end lost 3 bases, the J end lost 6 bases, and 11 bases lay between the germline ends. The CDR3 contains 14 residues. Per the germline V gene, CDR1 is WSHSY and CDR2 is SAAADI. The CDR3 nucleotides are TGCGCCAGCAGTGAAGCAGGGGTTGATGAAAAACTGTTTTTT. This gives the protein CASSEAGVDEKLFF.

The rearrangement uses TRBV5-4 and TRBJ2-5; the match to TRBD1 covers 8 bases. The CDR3 has 16 amino acids. Per the germline V gene, CDR1 is SGHNT and CDR2 is YYREEE (reference sequence). The junction had 10 bases not matched to a gene; V was cut back by 4 bases and J by 2 bases. The CDR3 DNA reads TGTGCCAGCAGCCGACCCCGACAGGGGATTCAAGAGACCCAGTACTTC. This encodes CASSRPRQGIQETQYF.

The chain uses TRBV4-3 and TRBJ1-6; D unclear. Germline V lookup: CDR1 LGHNA, CDR2 YSLEER. V was shortened by 3 bases and J by 2 bases, with 14 bases between the two germline ends. The CDR3 consists of 17 residues. The CDR3 region is CASSHDEWEPYNSPLHF. For the CDR3, the DNA is TGCGCCAGCAGCCACGATGAGTGGGAACCCTATAATTCACCCCTCCACTTT.

The V gene is TRBV7-3, the J gene TRBJ1-1; D is undetermined. The germline V and J ends were trimmed by 2 bases and 5 bases, with 9 bases remaining between them. Germline CDR1 reads SGHTA; CDR2 reads FQGTGA. The CDR3 has 13 residues. The CDR3 is CASSLWARTEAFF. The CDR3 DNA follows: TGTGCCAGCAGCTTATGGGCCAGGACTGAAGCTTTCTTT.

This chain uses TRBV27 with TRBJ2-7; 10 positions match TRBD2. CDR1 MNHEY and CDR2 SMNVEV come from the germline V gene (reference sequence). This CDR3 has 15 residues. Trimming cost V 6 bases and J 3 bases; bases outside gene matches: 8. Here the CDR3 DNA reads TGTGCCAGCAGGGGAAGCGGACTAGCGGACTACGAGCAGTACTTC. Translated, it gives CASRGSGLADYEQYF.

This chain uses TRBV28 with TRBJ2-1; 10 positions match TRBD2. The V and J ends lost 6 bases and 6 bases, in that order; junction bases with no gene match: 11. CDR3 length: 16 residues. Germline values: CDR1 MDHEN, CDR2 SYDVKM. CDR3 loop: CASRTAGTSDVNEQFF. The CDR3 DNA reads as TGTGCCAGCAGAACTGCCGGGACTAGCGATGTCAATGAGCAGTTCTTC.

V is TRBV11-2 and J is TRBJ2-5; 7 bases line up with TRBD1. Trimming at V came to 2 bases and at J to 1 base, leaving 4 bases not matched to a gene. Germline V gene data show CDR1 as SGHAT and CDR2 as FQNNGV. The CDR3 is 15 amino acids. CDR3 protein: CASSLTYRGQETQYF. Here the CDR3 DNA reads TGTGCCAGCAGCTTAACATACAGGGGCCAAGAGACCCAGTACTTC. Looking up the rest from reference TRBV11-2 and TRBJ2-5 gives the full variable domain: EAGVAQSPRYKIIEKRQSVAFWCNPISGHATLYWYQQILGQGPKLLIQFQNNGVVDDSQLPKDRFSAERLKGVDSTLKIQPAKLEDSAVYLCASSLTYRGQETQYFGPGTRLLVL.

The chain joins TRBV7-2 to TRBJ1-4; no definite D call. The CDR3 is 13 residues long. Germline V lookup: CDR1 SGHTA, CDR2 FQGNSA. The V end was cut by 5 bases, the J end by 5 bases, with 9 bases between. CDR3 loop: CASSPTVNEKLFF. The CDR3 coding sequence is TGTGCCAGCAGCCCTACTGTGAATGAAAAACTGTTTTTT.

V is TRBV2 and J is TRBJ2-7; D not resolved. Germline V gives CDR1 SNHLY, CDR2 FYNNEI. Trimming cost V 8 bases and J 0 bases, with 8 bases left between them. The CDR3 is 12 amino acids. The CDR3 loop is CASALSSYEQYF. CDR3 DNA sequence: TGTGCCAGCGCTTTGAGCTCCTACGAGCAGTACTTC.

V usage is TRBV9 and J usage is TRBJ2-5; unclear D gene. The CDR3 contains 15 residues. V lost 0 bases, J lost 0 bases, and 9 bases lay in between. CDR1 and CDR2 from the germline V gene are SGDLS and YYNGEE. In DNA, the CDR3 is TGTGCCAGCAGCGTAGGACAAGCCGACCAAGAGACCCAGTACTTC. It is translated as CASSVGQADQETQYF.

In its sample, this clone was seen once. The chain is built from TRBV7-9 and TRBJ1-4, with D possibly TRBD1 on 6 matching bases. This CDR3 is 17 amino acids long. With 5 bases removed from V and 0 bases from J, the gap between germline ends came to 16 bases. The V gene's germline CDR1 is SEHNR and CDR2 FQNEAQ (reference sequence). The CDR3 sequence: CASSPSRGESTNEKLFF. Here the CDR3 DNA reads TGTGCCAGCAGCCCAAGCAGGGGAGAATCAACTAATGAAAAACTGTTTTTT.

V is TRBV7-6 and J is TRBJ1-3, with D possibly being TRBD1 (5 bases). Germline V lookup: CDR1 SGHVS, CDR2 FNYEAQ. The CDR3 spans 19 residues. Trimming removed 1 base at V and 0 bases at J, with 19 bases between. CDR3 residues: CASSLEFPGTTASGNTIYF. The CDR3 DNA sequence: TGTGCCAGCAGCTTAGAGTTTCCCGGGACTACGGCCTCTGGAAACACCATATATTTT.

This chain uses TRBV7-2 with TRBJ2-3, with 8 bases fitting TRBD2. Germline CDR1 reads SGHTA; CDR2 reads FQGNSA. This CDR3 has 16 amino acids. V was clipped by 1 base and J by 4 bases; unmatched bases: 7. CDR3 nucleotides: TGTGCCAGCAGCTTAGGCGTCTTGCGGGAGGCAGATACGCAGTATTTT. It is translated as CASSLGVLREADTQYF. The full variable domain, with the rest looked up from reference TRBV7-2 and TRBJ2-3, is GAGVSQSPSNKVTEKGKDVELRCDPISGHTALYWYRQSLGQGLEFLIYFQGNSAPDKSGLPSDRFSAERTGGSVSTLTIQRTQQEDSAVYLCASSLGVLREADTQYFGPGTRLTVL.

The J gene is TRBJ1-2, the V gene TRBV6-1; D remains unclear. Germline CDR1 reads MNHNS; CDR2 reads SASEGT. The germline V and J ends were trimmed by 6 bases and 5 bases, with 13 bases remaining between them. The CDR3 spans 13 residues. This CDR3 is CASRDGVAYGYTF. CDR3 sequence (DNA): TGTGCCAGCAGAGACGGAGTAGCGTATGGCTACACCTTC.

The rearrangement links TRBV29-1 to TRBJ1-5, with D tentatively TRBD1 (5 bases). Trimming stripped 4 bases from V and 7 bases from J, with 14 bases between. Germline V gene lookup returns CDR1 SQVTM and CDR2 ANQGSEA. The CDR3 spans 13 residues. The CDR3 coding sequence is TGCAGCGTTGTGGAGTCAGGGAGGCAGCCCCAGCATTTT. Its protein is CSVVESGRQPQHF. Full variable domain (rest looked up from reference TRBV29-1 and TRBJ1-5): SAVISQKPSRDICQRGTSLTIQCQVDSQVTMMFWYRQQPGQSLTLIATANQGSEATYESGFVIDKFPISRPNLTFSTLTVSNMSPEDSSIYLCSVVESGRQPQHFGDGTRLSIL.

This rearrangement joins TRBV7-3 to TRBJ2-3, with no clear D. The CDR3 runs 14 residues. Germline-derived CDR1 and CDR2 are SGHTA and FQGTGA. Deletions cut 2 bases from V and 3 bases from J, with 9 bases between. CDR3 region: CASSLQARTDTQYF. The CDR3 DNA follows: TGTGCCAGCAGCTTACAAGCTAGGACAGATACGCAGTATTTT.

This chain uses TRBV2 with TRBJ2-2; 7 positions match TRBD2. CDR1 and CDR2 (germline): SNHLY, FYNNEI. This CDR3 comprises 13 residues. V shed 5 bases, J shed 5 bases, and the junction held 2 bases outside the gene matches. In DNA, the CDR3 is TGTGCCAGCAGTTTCGGGGGGACCGGGGAGCTGTTTTTT. Protein: CASSFGGTGELFF.

In its sample, this clone was seen once. The chain carries TRBV14 and TRBJ2-3; D not certain. CDR3 length equals 14 residues. The V end lost 1 base, the J end lost 6 bases, and 11 bases lay between the germline ends. The germline V gene encodes CDR1 SGHDN and CDR2 FVKESK. The CDR3 nucleotides read TGTGCCAGCAGCCAAGTTTCAAGTATGGATACGCAGTATTTT. It translates to CASSQVSSMDTQYF.

As to this clone: Other nucleotide sequences from this sample produce the same CDR3. The V call is TRBV6-5, the J call TRBJ1-2; D is unclear. The CDR3 length is 13 residues. Germline loops: CDR1 MNHEY, CDR2 SVGAGI. The ends were cut back, 10 bases at V and 2 bases at J, with 14 bases in the middle. This CDR3 reads CATGGPSNYGYTF. The CDR3, as DNA: TGTGCCACCGGCGGGCCATCCAACTATGGCTACACCTTC.

The rearrangement links TRBV6-5 to TRBJ2-1; TRBD2 is a possible D gene (6 bases). Trimming stripped 7 bases from V and 2 bases from J, with 15 bases between. CDR1 is MNHEY, CDR2 SVGAGI, per germline. This CDR3 contains 15 residues. CDR3 DNA sequence: TGTGCCAGCAAGCCTAGCGCCGGACCCTACAATGAGCAGTTCTTC. It encodes CASKPSAGPYNEQFF.

The chain has TRBV7-2 and TRBJ2-3; no reliable D call. The germline V and J ends were trimmed by 3 bases and 0 bases, with 10 bases remaining between them. This CDR3 has 15 amino acids. Germline-derived CDR1 and CDR2 are SGHTA and FQGNSA. CDR3 protein: CASSFHLVSTDTQYF. The CDR3, as DNA: TGTGCCAGCAGCTTTCATTTGGTCAGCACAGATACGCAGTATTTT. The full variable domain, in which reference TRBV7-2 and TRBJ2-3 provide the parts outside the CDR3, is GAGVSQSPSNKVTEKGKDVELRCDPISGHTALYWYRQSLGQGLEFLIYFQGNSAPDKSGLPSDRFSAERTGGSVSTLTIQRTQQEDSAVYLCASSFHLVSTDTQYFGPGTRLTVL.

This chain links TRBV2 with TRBJ2-5; D possibly corresponds to TRBD2 (6 bases). The CDR3 is 13 residues long. The V and J ends lost 9 bases and 4 bases respectively, with 15 bases between them. Germline CDR1 SNHLY, CDR2 FYNNEI. Written as DNA, the CDR3 is TGTGCCAGTTCGGGACTCCTGGGAGAGACCCAGTACTTC. This translates into CASSGLLGETQYF.

The gene calls are TRBV18 and TRBJ2-5; a weak D match, TRBD2 (5 bases). CDR3 length: 16 amino acids. The V end was cut by 0 bases, the J end by 4 bases, with 15 bases between. CDR1 KGHSH and CDR2 LQKENI come from the germline V gene. The CDR3 nucleotides read TGTGCCAGCTCACCACCGGAGGTCCCGGAGGTAGAGACCCAGTACTTC. This gives the protein CASSPPEVPEVETQYF.

With regard to this clone: Only one base separates this from a far larger clonotype, so it likely reflects a read error. The identical CDR3 is also encoded by other nucleotide sequences in the sample. V is TRBV7-2 and J is TRBJ2-7; a possible D gene is TRBD2 (6 bases). CDR3 length equals 15 residues. The germline V gene encodes CDR1 SGHTA and CDR2 FQGNSA. V dropped 5 bases and J dropped 1 base, with 15 bases sitting between them. The DNA for the CDR3 is TGTGCCAGCAGCCAAGTAGCGGACTTGTCCTACGAGCAGTACTTC. It encodes CASSQVADLSYEQYF.

This rearrangement joins TRBV18 to TRBJ1-3, with a possible D match to TRBD1 (6 bases). There are 15 residues in the CDR3. The V gene's germline CDR1 is KGHSH and CDR2 LQKENI. Trimming cost V 4 bases and J 4 bases, with 14 bases left between them. The CDR3 nucleotides read TGTGCCAGCTCACAAGGGCAGGGGACCGGAAACACCATATATTTT. Amino acid sequence: CASSQGQGTGNTIYF.

This clone was seen just once. The DNA of the CDR3 is TGTGCCAGCAGTTTCGAGGGGGTCGGTTATAATTCACCCCTCCACTTT. Residues: CASSFEGVGYNSPLHF. V gene TRBV6-5 combines with J gene TRBJ1-6; D possibly corresponds to TRBD1 (6 bases). CDR1 MNHEY and CDR2 SVGAGI come from the germline V gene. V was trimmed by 4 bases and J by 4 bases, leaving 14 bases between them. This CDR3 has 16 residues.

The rearrangement links TRBV4-2 to TRBJ2-3; the D is unclear. Trimming took 3 bases from V and 3 from J, leaving 1 base between them. CDR1 and CDR2 (germline): LGHNA, YNFKEQ. The CDR3 has 11 amino acids. For the CDR3, the DNA is TGTGCCAGCAGCCAGACAGATACGCAGTATTTT. Translation gives CASSQTDTQYF.

This clone was observed a few times. The V and J genes are TRBV7-9 and TRBJ2-7, with unresolved D. V gave up 3 bases and J gave up 2 bases, with 11 bases separating them. The CDR3 contains 14 residues. The germline gives CDR1 SEHNR, CDR2 FQNEAQ (reference sequence). The CDR3 bases are TGTGCCAGCAGCTTCATAACGCGACCCTACGAGCAGTACTTC. Residues: CASSFITRPYEQYF.

This clone was found once. The J gene is TRBJ2-1, the V gene TRBV9, with TRBD2 matching over 8 bases. J lost 0 bases, V lost 3 bases, and 2 bases had no gene match. Germline CDR1 SGDLS, CDR2 YYNGEE. This CDR3 region has 15 residues. Here the CDR3 DNA reads TGTGCCAGCAGCGAAAGCGGGGGCTCCTACAATGAGCAGTTCTTC. It is translated as CASSESGGSYNEQFF.

This rearrangement joins TRBV19 to TRBJ2-5, with D unresolved. CDR3 length equals 13 residues. The germline CDR1 and CDR2 sequences are LNHDA and SQIVND (reference sequence). V lost 3 bases to trimming and J lost 3 bases, with 8 bases between them. The CDR3: CASSIAREETQYF. In DNA, the CDR3 is TGTGCCAGTAGTATTGCCCGTGAAGAGACCCAGTACTTC.

The rearrangement uses TRBV28 and TRBJ1-6; D remains ambiguous. The CDR3 has 15 amino acids. V was pared by 1 base and J by 0 bases, with 4 bases between. CDR1 is MDHEN and CDR2 is SYDVKM in the germline V gene. The CDR3 sequence is CASSLYSSYNSPLHF. The CDR3 DNA reads as TGTGCCAGCAGTTTATACAGCTCCTATAATTCACCCCTCCACTTT.